Included here is one T cell receptor beta chain sequence, with context. Germline CDR1 and CDR2: SGHRS and YFSETQ. This CDR3 comprises 15 residues. Trimming removed 7 bases from V and 7 bases from J; junction bases left unmatched: 11. The record originates from a study of blood T cell repertoires in COVID-19. The table came from immunoSEQ multiplex PCR; TCRdb's copy has only in-frame clones and leaves some out. The table has hundreds of thousands of clones, over 70% seen once. V usage is TRBV5-1 and J usage is TRBJ1-4, with 9 bases matching TRBD1. The sequenced sample was peripheral blood. The TCR sequence derives from a human donor in a cohort sampled during active COVID-19. The CDR3 region has the DNA TGCGCCAGCCGCGTCTCGGGACAGGGAATTGAAAAACTGTTTTTT. This translates into CASRVSGQGIEKLFF.